The rows below give T cell receptor beta chains drawn from one sample of a study of tumor and adjacent non-tumor tissue in lung cancer. TCRdb itself ran the multiplex PCR reads through MiXCR, one entry per CDR3 protein. This table holds under 150,000 distinct CDR3 sequences, roughly 70% found once. Sequencing was performed on lung tumor tissue. All receptors derive from a man between 60 and 75 years old with small cell lung cancer. CDR3s include the opening cysteine and the closing phenylalanine or tryptophan. The D gene is left open where the match is weak. Clone size is stated in some rows and not others, as once, few, many or a class when expanded.

V	J	D	size	DNA	CDR3
TRBV11-3	TRBJ1-2	TRBD1	-	TGTACCAGCAGCAGGCGACAGGGGGGGAGCTACACCTTC	CTSSRRQGGSYTF
TRBV6-1	TRBJ1-5	-	-	TGTGCCAGCATGAGGGTTGATCAGCCCCAGCATTTT	CASMRVDQPQHF
TRBV11-2	TRBJ2-1	-	-	TGTGCCAGCAGCTTAGATGGGACTGGCTCTTATAAGCAGTTCTTC	CASSLDGTGSYKQFF
TRBV5-5	TRBJ1-2	-	few	TGTGCCAGCAGCTTGGAACCTAGGGTGGTGTGGCATGGCTACACCTTC	CASSLEPRVVWHGYTF
TRBV6-5	TRBJ1-6	-	-	TGTGCCAGCAGTTACGGGGCTTATAATTCATCCCTCCACTTT	CASSYGAYNSSLHF
TRBV6-5	TRBJ2-1	TRBD2	many	TGTGCCAGCAGTTACGGGGGAGGGCCCTCCTACAATGAGCAGTTCTTC	CASSYGGGPSYNEQFF
TRBV28	TRBJ2-7	-	few	TGTGCCAGCAGTTTGGCCGGGTTGGTGCAGTACTTC	CASSLAGLVQYF
TRBV20-1	TRBJ2-5	TRBD1	-	TGCAGTGCTAGAGATCGACAGGGGGCCTGGGAGACCCAGTACTTC	CSARDRQGAWETQYF
TRBV5-8	TRBJ2-5	-	once	TGTGCCAGCAGCCACCCGTGGGTCCAAGAGACCCAGTACTTC	CASSHPWVQETQYF
TRBV9	TRBJ2-3	TRBD2	-	TGTGCCAGCAGCGAGAGCGGGAGGAGGAGCACAGATACGCAGTATTTT	CASSESGRRSTDTQYF
TRBV20-1	TRBJ2-1	TRBD2	-	TGCAGTGCTAGAAGTAGCGGGAGGGAAAGGGAGTTCTTC	CSARSSGREREFF
TRBV6-2/TRBV6-3	TRBJ2-1	-	many	TGTGCCACCTCACCCCGGGACTCCTCCTACAATGAGCAGTTCTTC	CATSPRDSSYNEQFF
TRBV4-2	TRBJ1-1	TRBD1	few	TGTGCCAGCAGCCAAGACGGACAGGGTTACACTGAAGCTTTCTTT	CASSQDGQGYTEAFF
TRBV12-3/TRBV12-4	TRBJ2-5	TRBD2	few	TGTGCCAGCAGTCCAAGCGGGAGTAGTCAAGAGACCCAGTACTTC	CASSPSGSSQETQYF
TRBV11-2	TRBJ2-1	-	many	TGTGCCAGCAGCTTATATTCCGCGCGCAATGAGCAGTTCTTC	CASSLYSARNEQFF
TRBV12-3/TRBV12-4	TRBJ1-3	-	-	TGTGCCAGCAGTTTGCGGACAAGGGCCAGCTCTGGAAACACCATATATTTT	CASSLRTRASSGNTIYF
TRBV4-1	TRBJ2-1	-	many	TGCGCCAGCAGCCAAGATCGTGGGGTGGGGGAGCAGTTCTTC	CASSQDRGVGEQFF
TRBV29-1	TRBJ2-5	-	-	TGCAGCGTTAAAATCGGGACAAGGGCGGAGACCCAGTACTTC	CSVKIGTRAETQYF
TRBV6-1	TRBJ1-2	-	-	TGTGCCAGCAGTGAGGGTCGGGCCTATGGCTACGCCTTC	CASSEGRAYGYAF
TRBV30	TRBJ2-4	-	-	TGTGCCTGGAGTACGGCGTGCTTAGCCAAAAACATTCAGTACTTC	CAWSTACLAKNIQYF
TRBV20-1	TRBJ2-3	-	-	TGCAGTGCTAGTTCCCCCTTGGGAATAAGCTGGATGACGCAGTATTTT	CSASSPLGISWMTQYF
TRBV20-1	TRBJ2-5	TRBD2	-	TGCAGTGCTAGAGATCAAACTAGCGGGAGGGATAAGACCCAGTACTTC	CSARDQTSGRDKTQYF
TRBV28	TRBJ2-7	-	-	TGTGCCAGCAGTTCACCGGGTAGTCTGAGGGAGCAGTACTTC	CASSSPGSLREQYF
TRBV20-1	TRBJ1-1	-	many	TGCAGTGCTAACATAGGTGATTTCCGGGTTTTCTTT	CSANIGDFRVFF
TRBV7-8	TRBJ2-1	-	many	TGTGCCAGCAGCTTATTTGTGGCCCAGAGTTCGATCGAGCAGTTCTTC	CASSLFVAQSSIEQFF
TRBV7-3	TRBJ1-6	-	-	TGTGCCAGCAGCTTAAGGGGCTCCTATAATTCACCCCTCCACTTT	CASSLRGSYNSPLHF
TRBV19	TRBJ2-1	-	-	TGTGCCACCTCAGAGGAGGGGCCAACAGAGCAGTTCTTC	CATSEEGPTEQFF
TRBV20-1	TRBJ2-1	-	-	TGCTGTGCCCGCTTTGTGCATGAGCAGTTCTTC	CCARFVHEQFF
TRBV20-1	TRBJ1-2	-	-	TGCAGTGCCACCCCCATGCGCTATGGCTACACCTTC	CSATPMRYGYTF
TRBV5-1	TRBJ1-5	TRBD1	-	TGCGCCAGCAGCTTAACAGGGGGCGCGGGACAGCCCCAGCATTTT	CASSLTGGAGQPQHF